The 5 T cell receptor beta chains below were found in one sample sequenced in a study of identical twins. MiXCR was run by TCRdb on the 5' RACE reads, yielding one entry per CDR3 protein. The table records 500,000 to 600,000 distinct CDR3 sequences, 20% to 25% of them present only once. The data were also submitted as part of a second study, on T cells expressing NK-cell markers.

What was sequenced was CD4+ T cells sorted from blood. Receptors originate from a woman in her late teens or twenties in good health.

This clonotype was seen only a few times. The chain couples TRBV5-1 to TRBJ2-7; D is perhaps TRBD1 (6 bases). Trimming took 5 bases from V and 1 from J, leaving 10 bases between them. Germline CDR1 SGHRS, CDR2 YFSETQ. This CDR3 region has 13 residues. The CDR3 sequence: CASSRQASYEQYF. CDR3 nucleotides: TGCGCCAGCAGTAGACAGGCTTCCTACGAGCAGTACTTC.

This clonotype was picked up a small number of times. CDR3 loop: CATSGPAPGQGTDTQYF. CDR3 nucleotide sequence: TGTGCCACCAGTGGCCCAGCCCCGGGACAGGGCACAGATACGCAGTATTTT. V is TRBV24-1 and J is TRBJ2-3; TRBD1 agrees at 8 bases. This CDR3 spans 17 amino acids. With V trimmed by 5 bases and J by 1 base, 10 bases remained unmatched. Germline V lookup: CDR1 KGHDR, CDR2 SFDVKD.

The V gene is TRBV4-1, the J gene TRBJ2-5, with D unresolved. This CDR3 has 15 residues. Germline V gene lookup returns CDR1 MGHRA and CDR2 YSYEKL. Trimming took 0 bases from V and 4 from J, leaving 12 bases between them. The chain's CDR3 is CASSQDPTYAETQYF. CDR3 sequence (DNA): TGCGCCAGCAGCCAAGATCCTACCTATGCAGAGACCCAGTACTTC.

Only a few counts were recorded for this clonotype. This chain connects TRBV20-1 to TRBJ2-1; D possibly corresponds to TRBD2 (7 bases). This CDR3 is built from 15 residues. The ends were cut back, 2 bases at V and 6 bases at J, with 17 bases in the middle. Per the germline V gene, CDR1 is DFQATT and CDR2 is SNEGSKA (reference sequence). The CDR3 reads CSARKPGGPSNEQFF. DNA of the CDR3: TGCAGTGCTAGAAAGCCGGGGGGCCCTTCCAATGAGCAGTTCTTC.

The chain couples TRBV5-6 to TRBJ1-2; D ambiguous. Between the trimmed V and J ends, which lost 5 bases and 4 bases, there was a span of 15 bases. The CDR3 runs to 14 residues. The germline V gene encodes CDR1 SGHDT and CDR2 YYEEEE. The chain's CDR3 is CASRPADVPYGYTF. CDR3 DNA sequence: TGTGCCAGCAGACCCGCTGACGTGCCCTATGGCTACACCTTC. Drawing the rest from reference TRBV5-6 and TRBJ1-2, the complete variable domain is DAGVTQSPTHLIKTRGQQVTLRCSPKSGHDTVSWYQQALGQGPQFIFQYYEEEERQRGNFPDRFSGHQFPNYSSELNVNALLLGDSALYLCASRPADVPYGYTFGSGTRLTVV.